This TCR beta chain derives from a study of neurological immune-mediated disorders. Findings of the study overall: The most TCR clonal expansion was seen in HTLV-1-associated myelopathy, and the least was seen in multiple sclerosis, which fell below healthy controls. When the repertoires were sorted by phylogenetic grouping, those of 18 of 34 multiple sclerosis patients ended up in one related-CDR3 cluster, a possible signature.

V lost 4 bases and J lost 1; bases outside the gene matches: 7. The CDR3 is 16 residues long. CDR1 is SGHRS, CDR2 YFSETQ, per germline. Time point: longitudinal time-point 2. Where libraries were unsorted, they were derived from 2 million PBMCs stored at -80 degrees C. As regards this clonotype: The antigen is not known.

TCRdb independently ran MiXCR on the 5' RACE reads; one entry per CDR3 protein. In the table there are tens of thousands of distinct CDR3 sequences, 5.8% of which are singletons. This TCR was recovered from a woman aged 55-69 years with multiple sclerosis. The sequencing input was PBMCs. This chain uses TRBV5-1 with TRBJ1-1, with 10 positions matching TRBD1. The chain's CDR3 is CASSGGQGEKNTEAFF. As DNA, the CDR3 is TGCGCCAGCAGCGGAGGACAGGGGGAAAAGAACACTGAAGCTTTCTTT.